This TCR beta chain stems from a study of blood T cell repertoires in COVID-19. Study-wide context: The study drew acute and convalescent COVID-19 samples from the United States, Italy and Spain.

Generated by immunoSEQ multiplex PCR, the TCRdb table keeps only in-frame clones and is missing some. The sample shows approximately 250,000 clones, roughly nine tenths of them seen only once. This CDR3 has 15 amino acids. Germline V gene data show CDR1 as ENHRY and CDR2 as SYGVKD. The V gene end was trimmed by 6 bases and the J gene end by 2 bases; junction bases not matched to a gene: 7. Sequencing input: peripheral blood. This chain uses TRBV10-3 with TRBJ1-3; 7 bases map to TRBD1. This clonotype was obtained from a man aged 35-49 years with active or convalescent COVID-19. The CDR3 reads CAIRPGQNTGNTIYF. Here the CDR3 DNA reads TGTGCCATCAGACCGGGACAGAATACTGGAAACACCATATATTTT.